This T cell receptor (beta chain) appears in the sequencing data of a study of blood T cell repertoires in COVID-19. Looking at the study overall: Whether acute or convalescent, the COVID-19 samples came from the United States, Italy and Spain.

Original methodology: Counts of nucleated cells, estimated from reference gene primer amplification, were obtained. The assay was immunoSEQ multiplex PCR, and TCRdb's table has in-frame clones only and misses some. That table furnishes V, J and clone size, whereas the DNA furnished D and trimming. The profile shows about 210,000 clones, just over 90% of them singletons. V dropped 0 bases and J dropped 4 bases, with 13 bases sitting between them. This CDR3 has 15 residues. Germline assignment: CDR1 SGDLS and CDR2 YYNGEE. Material for sequencing was peripheral blood. This clonotype was obtained from a man aged 30 to 45 with acute or convalescent COVID-19. The chain links TRBV9 to TRBJ2-5; D is possibly TRBD2 (5 bases). CDR3 sequence: CASSVVPGNLETQYF. CDR3 coding DNA: TGTGCCAGCAGCGTAGTGCCGGGAAACTTAGAGACCCAGTACTTC.